One and the same sample provided the 25 T cell receptor beta chains below, sequenced in a study of shared clonotypes between healthy human individuals (dated by TCRdb to about 2020). CD8 naive samples consisted of CD45RO-negative cells that were positively selected for CCR7, yielding a CD45RA+CCR7+ population without TemRA cells. Receptors were amplified or captured by the immunoSEQ multiplex PCR assay. Entries here come from immuneACCESS through TCRdb and include only in-frame sequences with V and J called. Some clones fail to appear in such tables; in the studies checked, an unresolved V gene covers under half of the shortfall, and the cause of the remainder is unknown. This sample comprises 1.5 million to 2.5 million clones, approximately 95% of them detected only once. Less than 1.5% of the sample belongs to the ten largest clones. Sequencing was carried out using naive CD8+ T cells sorted from blood. Explained via the paper, the cell subset or site label denotes: CD45RA+CCR7+. Receptor source: a young man in good health.

The rearrangement joins TRBV5-1 to TRBJ2-5, with 7 bases that match TRBD2. The V gene's germline CDR1 is SGHRS and CDR2 YFSETQ. This CDR3 contains 15 residues. The J segment lost 2 bases and the V segment lost 6 bases, leaving 10 bases of the junction unmatched. DNA for the CDR3: TGCGCCAGCACCCTCGAGGGAGGGATACAAGAGACCCAGTACTTC. Translated: CASTLEGGIQETQYF.

The rearrangement links TRBV27 to TRBJ2-1, with 7 positions matching TRBD1. Germline V gene lookup returns CDR1 MNHEY and CDR2 SMNVEV (reference sequence). J was trimmed by 5 bases and V by 5 bases; bases with no gene match: 6. CDR3 length: 14 amino acids. CDR3 nucleotide sequence: TGTGCCAGCAGTCCTGGGACAGCCCACAATGAGCAGTTCTTC. Protein product: CASSPGTAHNEQFF.

The V and J genes are TRBV30 and TRBJ2-1; 7 nucleotides match TRBD2. The length of the CDR3 is 13 residues. The V segment lost 0 bases and the J segment 6 bases; nucleotides outside the gene matches: 2. CDR1 is GTSNPN, CDR2 SVGIG, per germline (reference sequence). In DNA form, the CDR3 reads TGTGCCTGGAGTGTATGGGAGGGCAATGAGCAGTTCTTC. Translation: CAWSVWEGNEQFF.

V is TRBV7-3 and J is TRBJ1-2, with TRBD1 identical over 8 bases. This CDR3 comprises 15 residues. Germline lookup yields CDR1 SGHTA and CDR2 FQGTGA. Trimming at V came to 5 bases and at J to 5 bases, leaving 10 bases not matched to a gene. CDR3 loop: CASSPSPGGAYGYTF. DNA for the CDR3: TGTGCCAGCAGCCCCTCCCCAGGGGGCGCGTATGGCTACACCTTC.

The chain couples TRBV7-8 to TRBJ2-7; D unclear. Germline CDR1 SGHVS, CDR2 FQNEAQ. Trimming took 2 bases from V and 1 from J, leaving 9 bases between them. The CDR3 is 14 residues long. The CDR3 loop is CASSLNGPSYEQYF. The CDR3 DNA is TGTGCCAGCAGCTTAAACGGGCCTTCCTACGAGCAGTACTTC.

The chain is built from TRBV19 and TRBJ2-7, with TRBD1 as a possible D gene (5 bases). This CDR3 is 13 amino acids long. Germline CDR1 LNHDA, CDR2 SQIVND (reference sequence). The V and J ends lost 6 bases and 3 bases respectively, with 12 bases between them. CDR3 amino acids: CASSDRNYYEQYF. The CDR3, as DNA: TGTGCCAGTAGCGACAGAAATTACTACGAGCAGTACTTC. The full variable domain, with the rest looked up from reference TRBV19 and TRBJ2-7, is DGGITQSPKYLFRKEGQNVTLSCEQNLNHDAMYWYRQDPGQGLRLIYYSQIVNDFQKGDIAEGYSVSREKKESFPLTVTSAQKNPTAFYLCASSDRNYYEQYFGPGTRLTVT.

This clone was seen only once. V usage is TRBV7-6 and J usage is TRBJ2-7, with 8 bases identical to TRBD1. V trimming: 4 bases; J trimming: 3 bases; junction bases outside the gene matches: 8. The CDR3 length is 15 residues. From germline, CDR1 is SGHVS and CDR2 FNYEAQ. The CDR3 bases are TGTGCCAGCAGCTCCGGGACAGGAAGGGGCTACGAGCAGTACTTC. Protein: CASSSGTGRGYEQYF.

This clone was seen a handful of times. This chain links TRBV2 with TRBJ1-1; D is unresolved. The CDR3 covers 13 residues. Trimming pared 8 bases from V and 5 bases from J, leaving 15 bases between. CDR1 and CDR2 from the germline V gene are SNHLY and FYNNEI. CDR3 nucleotide sequence: TGTGCCAGCGTAGTGTTCTTGGGTACTGAAGCTTTCTTT. It translates to CASVVFLGTEAFF.

The rearrangement joins TRBV10-2 to TRBJ1-5; D is perhaps TRBD1 (6 bases). This CDR3 is 14 amino acids long. V dropped 8 bases and J dropped 3 bases, with 14 bases sitting between them. The germline V gene encodes CDR1 WSHSY and CDR2 SAAADI. The CDR3 DNA sequence: TGCGCCAGCGCCCGGGACACCATCAATCAGCCCCAGCATTTT. It codes for CASARDTINQPQHF.

The chain is built from TRBV7-9 and TRBJ1-4; 8 bases are shared with TRBD1. There are 19 residues in the CDR3. V lost 1 base, J lost 6 bases, and 16 bases stayed unmatched. CDR1 is SEHNR, CDR2 FQNEAQ, per germline (reference sequence). The CDR3 here is CASSLGGRWGQELYEKLFF. As DNA, the CDR3 is TGTGCCAGCAGCTTAGGGGGTCGATGGGGACAGGAGCTCTATGAAAAACTGTTTTTT. The variable domain in full, with the rest retrieved from reference TRBV7-9 and TRBJ1-4, is DTGVSQNPRHKITKRGQNVTFRCDPISEHNRLYWYRQTLGQGPEFLTYFQNEAQLEKSRLLSDRFSAERPKGSFSTLEIQRTEQGDSAMYLCASSLGGRWGQELYEKLFFGSGTQLSVL.

This clone was observed a single time. The sample holds other DNA sequences that translate to the same CDR3. The rearrangement links TRBV11-2 to TRBJ2-7; TRBD2 agrees at 8 bases. CDR3 size: 14 residues. Germline lookup yields CDR1 SGHAT and CDR2 FQNNGV. Trimming removed 6 bases from V and 2 bases from J; junction bases left unmatched: 6. The CDR3, as DNA: TGTGCCAGCAGTCTAGCGGGCCTGACCTACGAGCAGTACTTC. It is translated as CASSLAGLTYEQYF.

This clone has a single count. The chain employs TRBV7-9 and TRBJ1-4; D is uncertain. Germline CDR1 SEHNR, CDR2 FQNEAQ (reference sequence). This CDR3 contains 12 residues. The V and J ends lost 5 bases and 9 bases respectively, with 10 bases between them. The CDR3 coding sequence is TGTGCCAGCAGCCCTGGCGGGCAAAAACTGTTTTTT. Translated, it gives CASSPGGQKLFF. Full variable domain (remainder filled in from reference TRBV7-9 and TRBJ1-4): DTGVSQNPRHKITKRGQNVTFRCDPISEHNRLYWYRQTLGQGPEFLTYFQNEAQLEKSRLLSDRFSAERPKGSFSTLEIQRTEQGDSAMYLCASSPGGQKLFFGSGTQLSVL.

Here the CDR3 DNA reads TGTGCCAGCAGTGACGGCTTATTAGGGGCTGGAAACACCATATATTTT. As protein: CASSDGLLGAGNTIYF. The V call is TRBV2, the J call TRBJ1-3; TRBD1 is a possible D gene (5 bases). Germline CDR1 and CDR2: SNHLY and FYNNEI. This CDR3 has 16 amino acids. The ends were cut back, 3 bases at V and 2 bases at J, with 14 bases in the middle.

This clone was counted a single time. The chain combines TRBV7-8 with TRBJ2-2; maybe TRBD2 (6 bases). CDR1 is SGHVS, CDR2 FQNEAQ, per germline. The CDR3 is 16 residues long. With 5 bases removed from V and 4 bases from J, the gap between germline ends came to 17 bases. In DNA, the CDR3 is TGTGCCAGCAGCCCCCGTAATAGCGGTTCCACCGGGGAGCTGTTTTTT. Its protein is CASSPRNSGSTGELFF.

This chain joins TRBV27 and TRBJ1-1; D gene ambiguous. Germline V CDR1 and CDR2: MNHEY, SMNVEV (reference sequence). Deletions cut 0 bases from V and 8 bases from J, with 7 bases between. The CDR3 is made up of 12 amino acids. The CDR3 sequence: CASSLSGGEAFF. The CDR3 nucleotides are TGTGCCAGCAGTTTATCAGGAGGGGAAGCTTTCTTT.

J is TRBJ2-7 and V is TRBV7-9; 10 bases are shared with TRBD1. CDR1 is SEHNR and CDR2 is FQNEAQ in the germline V gene (reference sequence). CDR3 length equals 16 residues. The V gene end was trimmed by 4 bases and the J gene end by 1 base; junction bases not matched to a gene: 7. The CDR3 DNA reads TGTGCCAGCAGCTCCTCCCCGGGACAGGGGTCCTACGAGCAGTACTTC. This codes for CASSSSPGQGSYEQYF.

A word on this clone: Other DNA sequences in the same sample also yield this CDR3. The chain recombines TRBV9 with TRBJ2-7, with D perhaps TRBD2 (5 bases). Germline CDR1 SGDLS, CDR2 YYNGEE. The length of the CDR3 is 14 residues. The V end lost 0 bases, the J end lost 1 base, and 8 bases lay between the germline ends. CDR3 protein: CASSVGRSSYEQYF. The CDR3 DNA reads TGTGCCAGCAGCGTAGGGAGGTCATCCTACGAGCAGTACTTC.

The chain uses TRBV27 and TRBJ2-1; maybe TRBD2 (5 bases). Looked up from germline, CDR1 is MNHEY and CDR2 is SMNVEV (reference sequence). V was cut by 4 bases and J by 5 bases, with 18 bases left in between. The CDR3 covers 16 residues. The CDR3 DNA follows: TGTGCCAGCAGTTCACCACCGGACTGGAAGGACAATGAGCAGTTCTTC. Residues: CASSSPPDWKDNEQFF.

For the CDR3, the DNA is TGCGCCAGCAGTGATTGGGGTATCTCCGGCACTGAAGCTTTCTTT. As protein: CASSDWGISGTEAFF. The V gene is TRBV10-2, the J gene TRBJ1-1, with D hard to call. Trimming pared 3 bases from V and 4 bases from J, leaving 15 bases between. Germline loops: CDR1 WSHSY, CDR2 SAAADI. This CDR3 is 15 amino acids long.

The chain carries TRBV4-1 and TRBJ1-2; TRBD1 matches 7 bases. The junction had 7 bases not matched to a gene; V was cut back by 0 bases and J by 6 bases. Germline V gene lookup returns CDR1 MGHRA and CDR2 YSYEKL. This CDR3 contains 15 residues. The DNA of the CDR3 is TGCGCCAGCAGCCAAGATCAGGCAGGGGGAAATGGCTACACCTTC. Translation gives CASSQDQAGGNGYTF.

V is TRBV27 and J is TRBJ2-5; either TRBD1 or TRBD2 may supply D (5 bases each). Germline V gene lookup returns CDR1 MNHEY and CDR2 SMNVEV (reference sequence). The CDR3 sequence is 14 residues long. The ends were cut back, 5 bases at V and 1 base at J, with 11 bases in the middle. The CDR3 loop reads CASSPGRIQETQYF. For the CDR3, the DNA is TGTGCCAGCAGTCCGGGACGGATCCAAGAGACCCAGTACTTC.

The V and J genes are TRBV7-9 and TRBJ2-4; D is uncertain. CDR3 length equals 12 residues. Trimming removed 2 bases at V and 6 bases at J, with 5 bases between. Germline-derived CDR1 and CDR2 are SEHNR and FQNEAQ (reference sequence). The CDR3 loop is CASSLNRNIQYF. Written as DNA, the CDR3 is TGTGCCAGCAGCTTAAACAGAAACATTCAGTACTTC.

The CDR3, as DNA: TGTGCCAGCAGCTTAGATGGGGACTCCTATAATTCACCCCTCCACTTT. Translating gives CASSLDGDSYNSPLHF. The chain carries TRBV7-2 and TRBJ1-6; D gene uncertain. Between the trimmed V and J ends, which lost 1 base and 0 bases, there was a span of 7 bases. The CDR3 is 16 residues long. Looked up from germline, CDR1 is SGHTA and CDR2 is FQGNSA.

The CDR3 reads CASSVVGGVRETQYF. CDR3 coding DNA: TGTGCCAGCAGCGTAGTGGGGGGAGTGAGAGAGACCCAGTACTTC. This rearrangement joins TRBV9 to TRBJ2-5; D perhaps matches TRBD2 (6 bases). CDR1 SGDLS and CDR2 YYNGEE come from the germline V gene. The CDR3 extends over 15 amino acids. Trimming removed 0 bases at V and 4 bases at J, with 13 bases between. The full variable domain, rest sourced from reference TRBV9 and TRBJ2-5, is DSGVTQTPKHLITATGQRVTLRCSPRSGDLSVYWYQQSLDQGLQFLIQYYNGEERAKGNILERFSAQQFPDLHSELNLSSLELGDSALYFCASSVVGGVRETQYFGPGTRLLVL.

V is TRBV4-2 and J is TRBJ2-7, with 7 bases that match TRBD1. Germline assignment: CDR1 LGHNA and CDR2 YNFKEQ. The CDR3 totals 15 residues. V dropped 0 bases and J dropped 6; count of bases not matched to a gene: 8. In nucleotides, the CDR3 is TGTGCCAGCAGCCAAGAGTGGGACAGCCTCCTCGAGCAGTACTTC. Protein product: CASSQEWDSLLEQYF.